This TCR beta chain was retrieved from a study of blood T cell repertoires in COVID-19. Across the whole study: The samples span acute and convalescent COVID-19 from the United States, Italy and Spain. From T cells, B-cell-depleted T cells, or PBMCs came the material, which was cDNA or gDNA.

Original processing methods: Amplification of reference gene primers provided the estimated nucleated cell counts. Generated by immunoSEQ multiplex PCR, the TCRdb table keeps only in-frame clones and is missing some. The V and J calls and clone size are taken from that table; D and trimming were inferred from the DNA. The sample includes under 130,000 clones, about 85% of them seen just once. This TCR was sampled from a human donor in a cohort sampled during active COVID-19. Sequencing was done on a sample of peripheral blood.

The DNA of the CDR3 is TGTGCCAGCAGCACAGGGGGCGGTACGCAGTATTTT. Its translation is CASSTGGGTQYF. This rearrangement joins TRBV6-6 to TRBJ2-3; 9 bases fit TRBD1. The CDR3 spans 12 residues. Trimming removed 6 bases from V and 8 bases from J; junction bases left unmatched: 3. CDR1 and CDR2 (germline): MNHNY, SVGAGI (reference sequence).